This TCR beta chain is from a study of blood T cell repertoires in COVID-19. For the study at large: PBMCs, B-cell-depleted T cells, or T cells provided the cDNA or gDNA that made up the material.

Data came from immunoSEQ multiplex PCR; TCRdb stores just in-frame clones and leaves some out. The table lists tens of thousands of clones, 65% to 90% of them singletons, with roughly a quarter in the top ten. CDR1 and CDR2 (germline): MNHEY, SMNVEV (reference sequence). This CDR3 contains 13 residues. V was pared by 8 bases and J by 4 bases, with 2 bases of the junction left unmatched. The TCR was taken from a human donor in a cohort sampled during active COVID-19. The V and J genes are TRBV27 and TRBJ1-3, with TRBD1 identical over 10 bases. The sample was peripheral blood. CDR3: CASRDRGGNTIYF. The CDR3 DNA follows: TGTGCCAGCCGGGACAGGGGAGGAAACACCATATATTTT.